Listed below are T cell receptor beta chains from one sample, sequenced in a study of T cells in Graves' hyperthyroidism and ophthalmopathy. TCRdb reprocessed the multiplex PCR reads with MiXCR, giving one entry per CDR3 protein. The sample comprises 250,000 to 400,000 distinct CDR3 sequences, about an eighth of which are singletons, and about a third rests with the top ten. The specimen was blood. All receptors come from a woman in her thirties or forties with Graves' ophthalmopathy. Each CDR3 is given with its conserved first and last residue. Each record gives: J gene, V gene, D gene, clone size, CDR3 DNA, CDR3 protein. A D gene is named only where the DNA matches it firmly. The size entry is marked missing in some rows and otherwise reads once, few, many or a size class.

J: TRBJ1-1; V: TRBV20-1; D: NA; size: many; DNA: TGCAGTGCAGAGAGGGTGACCACTGAAGCTTTCTTT; CDR3: CSAERVTTEAFF
J: TRBJ1-2; V: TRBV24-1; D: NA; size: many; DNA: TGTGCCACCAGTGATAAGGGGACCCCTTTCGATGGCTACACCTTC; CDR3: CATSDKGTPFDGYTF
J: TRBJ2-7; V: TRBV29-1; D: NA; size: many; DNA: TGCAGCGTTACTAGCTGGGCATACGAGCAGTACTTC; CDR3: CSVTSWAYEQYF
J: TRBJ2-4; V: TRBV18; D: NA; size: NA; DNA: TGTGCCAGCTCACCGCCGGAGGGGGCTATAAGTAACATTCAGTACTTC; CDR3: CASSPPEGAISNIQYF
J: TRBJ1-3; V: TRBV15; D: NA; size: NA; DNA: TGTGCCACCAGCAGAGTCGGGAGCTCTGGAAACACCATATATTTT; CDR3: CATSRVGSSGNTIYF
J: TRBJ2-7; V: TRBV20-1; D: TRBD2; size: few; DNA: TGCAGTGCTACTCCGGGACTAGCGGTTGCCTACGAGCAGTACTTC; CDR3: CSATPGLAVAYEQYF
J: TRBJ1-4; V: TRBV2; D: TRBD1; size: many; DNA: TGTGCCAGCAGTCCCGGACAGGGGAGGCGTGAAAAACTGTTTTTT; CDR3: CASSPGQGRREKLFF
J: TRBJ1-4; V: TRBV12-3/TRBV12-4; D: NA; size: many; DNA: TGTGCCAGCAGTTTTGGCCGGCCTTTGATTGGGGAAAAACTGTTTTTT; CDR3: CASSFGRPLIGEKLFF
J: TRBJ1-1; V: TRBV28; D: NA; size: NA; DNA: TGTGCCAGCAGTACCCCCGGGAACACTGAAGCTTTCTTT; CDR3: CASSTPGNTEAFF
J: TRBJ2-3; V: TRBV7-2; D: TRBD2; size: NA; DNA: TGTGCCAGCAGCTTAGGCGGGAGGATAGCAGATACGCAGTATTTT; CDR3: CASSLGGRIADTQYF
J: TRBJ1-5; V: TRBV12-3/TRBV12-4; D: NA; size: many; DNA: TGTGCCAGCAGCCCGTTAGCTGGTCAGCCCCAGCATTTT; CDR3: CASSPLAGQPQHF
J: TRBJ1-4; V: TRBV7-9; D: TRBD1; size: NA; DNA: TGTGCCAGCAGCCAGCACTTCCCCGGGACAGGGGTAGTAAAACTGTTTTTT; CDR3: CASSQHFPGTGVVKLFF
J: TRBJ1-2; V: TRBV9; D: NA; size: few; DNA: TGTGCCAGCAGCGTAGGGGGGGTGTATGGCTACACCTTC; CDR3: CASSVGGVYGYTF
J: TRBJ2-2; V: TRBV7-2; D: NA; size: few; DNA: TGTGCCAGCAGCCCACAGCAGAGGGAGCTGTTTTTT; CDR3: CASSPQQRELFF
J: TRBJ1-1; V: TRBV20-1; D: NA; size: many; DNA: TGCAGTGCTCCTACAATACACGTGAACACTGAAGCTTTCTTT; CDR3: CSAPTIHVNTEAFF
J: TRBJ2-1; V: TRBV28; D: NA; size: many; DNA: TGTGCCAGCAGCGTATACCGCGGAGGGGACGATGAGCAGTTCTTC; CDR3: CASSVYRGGDDEQFF
J: TRBJ2-7; V: TRBV7-8; D: NA; size: many; DNA: TGTGCCAGCAGCCCCGGTTTACTAGCCTACGAGCAGTACTTC; CDR3: CASSPGLLAYEQYF
J: TRBJ1-2; V: TRBV6-5; D: TRBD1; size: many; DNA: TGTGCCAGCAGTTACTCGCTTCCAGGGGGGGAAGCTAACTATGGCTACACCTTC; CDR3: CASSYSLPGGEANYGYTF
J: TRBJ2-4; V: TRBV4-2; D: NA; size: once; DNA: TGTGCCACCTTAGACAGGACCAAAAACATTCAGTACTTC; CDR3: CATLDRTKNIQYF
J: TRBJ2-7; V: TRBV20-1; D: NA; size: few; DNA: TGCAGTGCTAGCAGAACCTCCTACGAGCAGTACTTC; CDR3: CSASRTSYEQYF
J: TRBJ1-1; V: TRBV25-1; D: NA; size: many; DNA: TGTGCCAGCACCAAAAGGCCTGAAGCTTTCTTT; CDR3: CASTKRPEAFF
J: TRBJ2-3; V: TRBV28; D: NA; size: many; DNA: TGTGCCAGCAGTTTGTCCAGCGCCCGCACAGATACGCAGTATTTT; CDR3: CASSLSSARTDTQYF
J: TRBJ2-5; V: TRBV6-1; D: NA; size: few; DNA: TGTGCCAGCGGTTGGCAGGGTGGGGGGACCCAGTACTTC; CDR3: CASGWQGGGTQYF
J: TRBJ2-7; V: TRBV14; D: TRBD2; size: NA; DNA: TGTGCCAGCAGCCGAGTCGGGAGGGCCCACGAGCAGTACTTC; CDR3: CASSRVGRAHEQYF
J: TRBJ1-6; V: TRBV30; D: NA; size: NA; DNA: TGTGCCTGGAGTGTACGGCCGGCTTATAATTCACCCCTCCACTTT; CDR3: CAWSVRPAYNSPLHF
J: TRBJ2-2; V: TRBV7-8; D: TRBD1; size: NA; DNA: TGTGCCAGCAGCTTAGGAGACAGGGGGCGAGGCGGGGAGCTGTTTTTT; CDR3: CASSLGDRGRGGELFF
J: TRBJ1-1; V: TRBV19; D: NA; size: many; DNA: TGTGCCAGTATGGTACGCGGATTGAACACTGAAGCTTTCTTT; CDR3: CASMVRGLNTEAFF
J: TRBJ1-1; V: TRBV19; D: NA; size: few; DNA: TGTGCCAGTAGGGAGGACAGTTGGGGAGAAGCTTTCTTT; CDR3: CASREDSWGEAFF
J: TRBJ1-2; V: TRBV2; D: NA; size: many; DNA: TGTGCCAGCAGTGAAGTTTCAGGGGCATACGGCTACACCTTC; CDR3: CASSEVSGAYGYTF
J: TRBJ1-1; V: TRBV4-1; D: NA; size: NA; DNA: TGCGCCAGCAGCCAAGATTCCGACGGTCCTCCGAACACTGAAGCTTTCTTT; CDR3: CASSQDSDGPPNTEAFF
J: TRBJ2-7; V: TRBV2; D: TRBD2; size: many; DNA: TGTGCCAGCAGTGAAGCTGTCGGGGGGGTGAGATACGAGCAGTACTTC; CDR3: CASSEAVGGVRYEQYF
J: TRBJ2-1; V: TRBV7-6; D: NA; size: NA; DNA: TGTGCCAGCAGCTCCCGCTTCTCCGGCAATGAGCAGTTCTTC; CDR3: CASSSRFSGNEQFF
J: TRBJ2-7; V: TRBV12-3/TRBV12-4; D: NA; size: many; DNA: TGTGCCAGCAGTTACAGGGTGGGCTCCTACGAGCAGTACTTC; CDR3: CASSYRVGSYEQYF
J: TRBJ2-3; V: TRBV3-1; D: NA; size: few; DNA: TGTGCCAGCAGCCAAGATATCCCCCGGGCGCAGTATTTT; CDR3: CASSQDIPRAQYF
J: TRBJ1-1; V: TRBV19; D: NA; size: many; DNA: TGTGCCAGTAGTATCGGGGAGGACACTGAAGCTTTCTTT; CDR3: CASSIGEDTEAFF
J: TRBJ1-1; V: TRBV28; D: NA; size: many; DNA: TGTGCCAGCAGGGGGCGCACTGAAGCTTTCTTT; CDR3: CASRGRTEAFF
J: TRBJ2-1; V: TRBV7-9; D: TRBD1; size: NA; DNA: TGTGCCAGCAGCTTAGGGACAGGGAAAGTCAATGAGCAGTTCTTC; CDR3: CASSLGTGKVNEQFF
J: TRBJ2-3; V: TRBV7-9; D: TRBD2; size: NA; DNA: TGTGCCAGCTCACCACCTGGAAGCAAAGCGGGAAGGAACACAGACACGCAGTATTTT; CDR3: CASSPPGSKAGRNTDTQYF
J: TRBJ2-7; V: TRBV7-9; D: NA; size: few; DNA: TGTGCCAGCAGCCCCGTCGGCCGGGGGAAGAACGAGCAGTACTTC; CDR3: CASSPVGRGKNEQYF
J: TRBJ2-5; V: TRBV29-1; D: TRBD1; size: few; DNA: TGCAGCGGGGAGACAGGGGACGCAGGGACCCAGTACTTC; CDR3: CSGETGDAGTQYF
J: TRBJ2-1; V: TRBV29-1; D: NA; size: few; DNA: TGCAGCGTTGTGTCTATAACGTATGAGCAGTTCTTC; CDR3: CSVVSITYEQFF
J: TRBJ1-3; V: TRBV20-1; D: NA; size: NA; DNA: TGCAGTGCTAGAGCACCCGGGGTAGACAACGCCATATATTTT; CDR3: CSARAPGVDNAIYF
J: TRBJ1-5; V: TRBV12-3/TRBV12-4; D: NA; size: many; DNA: TGTGCCAGCAGTTTGACGGGCAGCAATCAGCCCCAGCATTTT; CDR3: CASSLTGSNQPQHF
J: TRBJ1-6; V: TRBV27; D: NA; size: once; DNA: TGTGCCAGCAGTTTCACAGGGCAGAATTCACCCCTCCACTTT; CDR3: CASSFTGQNSPLHF
J: TRBJ1-5; V: TRBV19; D: TRBD1; size: few; DNA: TGTGCCAGTAGTATAGAAGGACAGGGGAACAGCAATCAGCCCCAGCATTTT; CDR3: CASSIEGQGNSNQPQHF
J: TRBJ1-4; V: TRBV5-8; D: TRBD1; size: few; DNA: TGTGCCAGCATAACAGGGGTGACACGGGTTGAAAAACTGTTTTTT; CDR3: CASITGVTRVEKLFF
J: TRBJ2-7; V: TRBV14; D: NA; size: many; DNA: TGTGCCAGCAGCCAAGACAGGACCAACCTCTACGAGCAGTACTTC; CDR3: CASSQDRTNLYEQYF
J: TRBJ2-1; V: TRBV11-2; D: TRBD1; size: many; DNA: TGTGCCAGCAGCTTCCGGGACAGGGTCTACAATGAGCAGTTCTTC; CDR3: CASSFRDRVYNEQFF